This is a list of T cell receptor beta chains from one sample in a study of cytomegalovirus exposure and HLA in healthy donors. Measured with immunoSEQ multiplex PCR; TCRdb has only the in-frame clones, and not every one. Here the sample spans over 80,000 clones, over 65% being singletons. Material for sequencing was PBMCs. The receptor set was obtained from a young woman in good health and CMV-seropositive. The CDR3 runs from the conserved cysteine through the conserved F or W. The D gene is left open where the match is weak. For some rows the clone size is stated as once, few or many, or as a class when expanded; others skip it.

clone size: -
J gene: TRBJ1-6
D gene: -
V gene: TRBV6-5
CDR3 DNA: TGTGCCAGCAGTTACTCGGGTAGGGGAACTTCACCCCTCCACTTT
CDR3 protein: CASSYSGRGTSPLHF

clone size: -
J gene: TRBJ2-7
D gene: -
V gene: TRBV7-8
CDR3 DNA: TGTGCCAGCAGCCCCGGGGTTAGCTCCACCTACGAGCAGTACTTC
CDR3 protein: CASSPGVSSTYEQYF

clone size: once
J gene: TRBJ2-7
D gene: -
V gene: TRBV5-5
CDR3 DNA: TGTGCCAGCAGCTTGGCAGGAAATCCTGCGGGCGAGCAGTACTTC
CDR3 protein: CASSLAGNPAGEQYF

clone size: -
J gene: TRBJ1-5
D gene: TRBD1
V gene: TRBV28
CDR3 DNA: TGTGCCAGCAGTTTGGTAGGGGGCAAGCAGCCCCAGCATTTT
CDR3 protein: CASSLVGGKQPQHF

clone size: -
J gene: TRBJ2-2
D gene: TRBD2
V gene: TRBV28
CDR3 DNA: TGTGCCAGCAGTGGGTGGACTAGCGGGGGGACCGGGGAGCTGTTTTTT
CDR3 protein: CASSGWTSGGTGELFF

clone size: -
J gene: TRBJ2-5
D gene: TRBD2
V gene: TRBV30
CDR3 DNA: TGTGCCGGTACCTTAGGGAGGGGAGAGACCCAGTACTTC
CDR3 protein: CAGTLGRGETQYF

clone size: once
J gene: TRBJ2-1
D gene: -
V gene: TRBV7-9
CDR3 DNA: TGTGCCAGCAGCTTCCCTACCGGCAATGAGCAGTTCTTC
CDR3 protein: CASSFPTGNEQFF

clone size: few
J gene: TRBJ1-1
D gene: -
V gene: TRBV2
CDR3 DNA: TGTGCCAGCCGGGTGAACACTGAAGCTTTCTTT
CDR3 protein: CASRVNTEAFF

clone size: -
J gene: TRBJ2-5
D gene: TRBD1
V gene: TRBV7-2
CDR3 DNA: TGTGCCAGCAGCCCACAGACAGGGGGCCAAGAGACCCAGTACTTC
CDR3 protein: CASSPQTGGQETQYF

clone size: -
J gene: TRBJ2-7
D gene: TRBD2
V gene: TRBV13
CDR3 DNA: TGTGCCAGCAGCTTAGTCGACGGGAGGGGAGGAAGTGAGCAGTACTTC
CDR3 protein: CASSLVDGRGGSEQYF

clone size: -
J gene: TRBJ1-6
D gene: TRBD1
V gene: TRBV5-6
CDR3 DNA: TGTGCCAGCAGCTTGTGGACAGGGGTGTATTCACCCCTCCACTTT
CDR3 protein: CASSLWTGVYSPLHF

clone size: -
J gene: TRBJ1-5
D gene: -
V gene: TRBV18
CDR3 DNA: TGTGCCAGCTCACCAGACAGGAATCAGCCCCAGCATTTT
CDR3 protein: CASSPDRNQPQHF

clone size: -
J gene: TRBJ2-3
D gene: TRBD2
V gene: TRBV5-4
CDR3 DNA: TGTGCCAGCACCATCACCCCACTAGCGGGGGGCACAGATACGCAGTATTTT
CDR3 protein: CASTITPLAGGTDTQYF

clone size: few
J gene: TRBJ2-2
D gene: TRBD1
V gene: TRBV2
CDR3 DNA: TGTGCCAGCAGTATCGGACAGGGGTACGGGGAGCTGTTTTTT
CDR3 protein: CASSIGQGYGELFF

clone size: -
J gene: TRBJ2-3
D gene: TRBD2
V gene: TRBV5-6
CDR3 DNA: TGTGCCAGCAGCCTCCGACTAGCGGGATCAGATACGCAGTATTTT
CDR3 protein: CASSLRLAGSDTQYF

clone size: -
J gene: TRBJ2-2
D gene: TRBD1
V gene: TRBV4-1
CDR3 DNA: TGCGCCAGCAGCCCGCAGGGACAGGGTCTCGCCGGGGAGCTGTTTTTT
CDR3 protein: CASSPQGQGLAGELFF

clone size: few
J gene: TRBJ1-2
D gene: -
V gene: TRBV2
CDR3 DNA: TGTGCCAGCAGTGAAAGCGGGTCAGTTCCATACTATGGCTACACCTTC
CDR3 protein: CASSESGSVPYYGYTF

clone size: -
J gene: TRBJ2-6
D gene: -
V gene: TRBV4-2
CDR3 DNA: TGTGCCAGCAGCCAAGAAGGGGGCTCTGGGGCCAACGTCCTGACTTTC
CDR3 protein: CASSQEGGSGANVLTF

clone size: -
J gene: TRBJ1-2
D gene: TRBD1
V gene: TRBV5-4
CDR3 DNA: TGTGCCAGCAGCTTGGGACAGGGGAAGGGTGGCTACACCTTC
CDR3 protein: CASSLGQGKGGYTF

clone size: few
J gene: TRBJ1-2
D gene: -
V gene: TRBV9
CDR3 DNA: TGTGCCAGCAGCGTAGGGGCCGGGACTCCTAACTATGGCTACACCTTC
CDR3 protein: CASSVGAGTPNYGYTF

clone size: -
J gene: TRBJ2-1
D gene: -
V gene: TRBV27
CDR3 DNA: TGTGCCAGCACCCAACCCGGACTGCACAATGAGCAGTTCTTC
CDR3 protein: CASTQPGLHNEQFF

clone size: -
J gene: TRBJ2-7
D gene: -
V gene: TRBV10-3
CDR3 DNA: TGTGCCAGCAGTTACCCAGACGAGCAGTACTTC
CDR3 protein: CASSYPDEQYF

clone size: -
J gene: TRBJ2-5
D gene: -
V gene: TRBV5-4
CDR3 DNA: TGTGCCAGCAGCTTGTTGGGGGCTTCCAGAGGGGAGGAGACCCAGTACTTC
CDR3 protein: CASSLLGASRGEETQYF

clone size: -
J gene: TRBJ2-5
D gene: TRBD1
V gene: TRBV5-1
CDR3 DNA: TGCGCCAGCAGCTTGGGGGGACAGCACTCTCAAGAGACCCAGTACTTC
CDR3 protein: CASSLGGQHSQETQYF

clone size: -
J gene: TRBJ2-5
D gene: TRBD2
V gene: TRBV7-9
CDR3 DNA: TGTGCCAGCAGCTTATTAGCGGGGGGGCTGGAGACCCAGTACTTC
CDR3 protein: CASSLLAGGLETQYF

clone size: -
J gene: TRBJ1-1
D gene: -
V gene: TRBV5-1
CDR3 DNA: TGCGCCAGCAGGGGTGTCGGGGGGGGCCTGAACACTGAAGCTTTCTTT
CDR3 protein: CASRGVGGGLNTEAFF

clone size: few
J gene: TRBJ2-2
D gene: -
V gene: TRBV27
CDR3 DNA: TGTGCCAGCAGTGCCGCGAGCATCAACACCGGGGAGCTGTTTTTT
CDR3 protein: CASSAASINTGELFF

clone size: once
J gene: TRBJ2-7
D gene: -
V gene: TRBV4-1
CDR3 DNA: TGCGCCAGCAGCCATAACAGCCTCTACGAGCAGTACTTC
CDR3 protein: CASSHNSLYEQYF

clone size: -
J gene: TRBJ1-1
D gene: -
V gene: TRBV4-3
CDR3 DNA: TGCGCCAGCAGCCAAGATCTCAGGCCCACTGAAGCTTTCTTT
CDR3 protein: CASSQDLRPTEAFF

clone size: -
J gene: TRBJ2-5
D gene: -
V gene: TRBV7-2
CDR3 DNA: TGTGCCAGCAGCTTAATGGGAGGTCAAGAGACCCAGTACTTC
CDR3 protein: CASSLMGGQETQYF

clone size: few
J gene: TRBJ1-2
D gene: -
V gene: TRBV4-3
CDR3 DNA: TGCGCCAGCAGCCAAGGTCTGGAGGGATCTCGGGGCTACACCTTC
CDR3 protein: CASSQGLEGSRGYTF

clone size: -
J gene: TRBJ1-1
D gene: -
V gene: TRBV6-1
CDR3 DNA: TGTGCCAGCAGTGAAGGCAGGGGATGGAATGCTTTCTTT
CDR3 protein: CASSEGRGWNAFF

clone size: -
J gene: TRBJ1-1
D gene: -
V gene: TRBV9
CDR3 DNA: TGTGCCAGCAGCGTCTTTTACGGGGAGGGGGGGCCGGGCACTGAAGCTTTCTTT
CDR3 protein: CASSVFYGEGGPGTEAFF

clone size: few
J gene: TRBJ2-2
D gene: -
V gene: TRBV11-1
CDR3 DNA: TGTGCTGCAGGTTCGAACACCGGGGAGCTGTTTTTT
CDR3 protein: CAAGSNTGELFF

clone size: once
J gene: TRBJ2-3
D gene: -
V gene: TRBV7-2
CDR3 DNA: TGTGCCAGCAGCTCCCAGGGCACAGATACGCAGTATTTT
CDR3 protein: CASSSQGTDTQYF

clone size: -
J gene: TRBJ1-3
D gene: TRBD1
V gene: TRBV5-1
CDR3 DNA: TGCGCCAGCAGCTTTTTTGGGCAGGGGGAGATCTCTGGAAACACCATATATTTT
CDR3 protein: CASSFFGQGEISGNTIYF